This T cell receptor beta chain was retrieved from a study of T cells after yellow fever vaccination. The germline V gene has CDR1 SGHTA and CDR2 FQGNSA. The CDR3 has 13 amino acids. Trimming took 2 bases from V and 6 from J, leaving 8 bases between them. 5'RACE template switching produced TCR cDNA carrying a universal primer site and UMIs. TCRdb recomputed calls from the 5' RACE reads with MiXCR, one row per CDR3 protein. The table has fewer than 450,000 distinct CDR3 sequences, under 5% seen once; the top ten hold roughly a quarter. This clonotype was detected only a few times. The sequencing used PBMCs, collected 5 days after the yellow fever booster vaccination. The TCR originated in a man younger than 35 who received the YFV17D yellow fever vaccine. The rearrangement joins TRBV7-2 to TRBJ1-5; D is undetermined. The CDR3 nucleotides read TGTGCCAGCAGCTTATCTCTACGTCAGCCCCAGCATTTT. Its translation is CASSLSLRQPQHF.